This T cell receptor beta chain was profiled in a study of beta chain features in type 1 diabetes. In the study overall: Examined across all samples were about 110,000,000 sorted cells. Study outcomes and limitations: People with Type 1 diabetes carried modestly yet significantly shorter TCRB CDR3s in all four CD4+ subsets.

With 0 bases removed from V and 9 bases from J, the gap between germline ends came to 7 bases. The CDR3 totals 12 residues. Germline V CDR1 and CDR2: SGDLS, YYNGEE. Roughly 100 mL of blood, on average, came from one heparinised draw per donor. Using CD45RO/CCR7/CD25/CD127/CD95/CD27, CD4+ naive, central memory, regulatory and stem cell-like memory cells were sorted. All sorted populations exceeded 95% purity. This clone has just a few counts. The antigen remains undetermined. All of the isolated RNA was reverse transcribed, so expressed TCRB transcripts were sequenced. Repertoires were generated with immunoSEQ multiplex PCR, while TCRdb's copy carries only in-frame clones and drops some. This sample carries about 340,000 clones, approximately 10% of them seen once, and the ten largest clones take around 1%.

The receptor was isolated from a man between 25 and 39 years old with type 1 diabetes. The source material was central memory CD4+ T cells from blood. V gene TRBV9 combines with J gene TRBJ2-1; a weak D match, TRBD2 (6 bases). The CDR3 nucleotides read TGTGCCAGCAGCGTAGTAGCGGCTGAGCAGTTCTTC. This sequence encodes CASSVVAAEQFF.